What follows is one T cell receptor beta chain and its context. Trimming cost V 5 bases and J 9 bases; bases outside gene matches: 6. Per germline, CDR1 SGHTA and CDR2 FQGTGA. The length of the CDR3 is 15 residues. This entry belongs to a study of T-cell memory formation after mild COVID-19. TCRdb called the 5' RACE reads again in MiXCR, with one record for every CDR3 protein. The repertoire holds 200,000 to 300,000 distinct CDR3 sequences, more than 8% seen once, with roughly a fifth in the top ten. The chain joins TRBV7-3 to TRBJ2-1; 14 bases are shared with TRBD2. Input material: PBMCs or a T cell subset sorted from them (not recorded which). This clonotype was obtained from a man aged 18 to 30 who had mild COVID-19 (a few samples of this study predate the infection). Cell type and time point are not known. Written as DNA, the CDR3 is TGTGCCAGCAGCCCGACTAGCGGGGGGGCAAGTGAGCAGTTCTTC. This gives the protein CASSPTSGGASEQFF.